One sample yielded the 15 T cell receptor beta chains listed below, sequenced in a study of cytomegalovirus exposure and HLA in healthy donors. The PCR contained 60 Vbeta and 13 Jbeta primers. Libraries were prepared by immunoSEQ multiplex PCR; TCRdb keeps only in-frame clonotypes and omits some of them. The repertoire has about 180,000 clones, about 75% of them found once; the top ten carry less than 8%. The sample taken for sequencing was PBMCs. These receptors came from a man between 35 and 55 years old in good health and CMV-seropositive.

This chain uses TRBV5-4 with TRBJ2-4, with D tentatively TRBD2 (6 bases). This CDR3 has 14 amino acids. The ends were cut back, 4 bases at V and 3 bases at J, with 11 bases in the middle. CDR1 SGHNT and CDR2 YYREEE come from the germline V gene (reference sequence). The CDR3 protein is CASSTFSGKNIQYF. CDR3 DNA sequence: TGTGCCAGCAGCACTTTTAGCGGCAAAAACATTCAGTACTTC.

The chain couples TRBV7-9 to TRBJ2-6, with D possibly being TRBD1 (6 bases). Germline loops: CDR1 SEHNR, CDR2 FQNEAQ (reference sequence). The length of the CDR3 is 16 residues. The ends were cut back, 8 bases at V and 0 bases at J, with 14 bases in the middle. The CDR3 spells CASGQRLFSGANVLTF. The DNA of the CDR3 is TGTGCCAGCGGACAGCGATTATTCTCTGGGGCCAACGTCCTGACTTTC.

The rearrangement uses TRBV2 and TRBJ2-4; TRBD2 matches at 12 bases. CDR1 and CDR2 (germline): SNHLY, FYNNEI. This CDR3 contains 12 residues. The V gene end was trimmed by 6 bases and the J gene end by 16 bases; junction bases not matched to a gene: 7. The CDR3 sequence: CASSRLAGERYF. CDR3 nucleotide sequence: TGTGCCAGCAGCCGACTAGCGGGAGAGCGATACTTC.

The chain employs TRBV7-9 and TRBJ2-7; the match to TRBD1 covers 9 bases. The junction had 6 bases not matched to a gene; V was cut back by 3 bases and J by 0 bases. This CDR3 contains 16 residues. Per germline, CDR1 SEHNR and CDR2 FQNEAQ (reference sequence). The CDR3 is CASSFTGTGNSYEQYF. In DNA form, the CDR3 reads TGTGCCAGCAGCTTTACCGGGACAGGGAACTCCTACGAGCAGTACTTC.

This clone was seen more than once but under ten times. In DNA form, the CDR3 reads TGTGCCAGCAGCTTGGAAGGAGGCCGCCGCGGGACCCAGTTCTTC. Protein: CASSLEGGRRGTQFF. The J gene is TRBJ2-1, the V gene TRBV5-6, with D maybe TRBD2 (6 bases). Germline V gives CDR1 SGHDT, CDR2 YYEEEE. The CDR3 runs 15 residues. V lost 0 bases and J 13 bases, leaving 20 bases between the germline ends.

The chain couples TRBV7-3 to TRBJ2-1; D gene unclear. From germline, CDR1 is SGHTA and CDR2 FQGTGA. The CDR3 is made up of 13 amino acids. V lost 2 bases, J lost 9 bases, and 11 bases lay in between. CDR3 DNA sequence: TGTGCCAGCAGCTTAGCGGCGGTAGGTGAGCAGTTCTTC. This sequence encodes CASSLAAVGEQFF. Looking up the rest from reference TRBV7-3 and TRBJ2-1 gives the full variable domain: GAGVSQTPSNKVTEKGKYVELRCDPISGHTALYWYRQSLGQGPEFLIYFQGTGAADDSGLPNDRFFAVRPEGSVSTLKIQRTERGDSAVYLCASSLAAVGEQFFGPGTRLTVL.

This clone has just a few counts. The chain couples TRBV30 to TRBJ1-4; D is perhaps TRBD1 (6 bases). CDR1 is GTSNPN, CDR2 SVGIG, per germline (reference sequence). The germline V and J ends were trimmed by 2 bases and 7 bases, with 11 bases remaining between them. CDR3 length equals 13 residues. The CDR3 loop reads CAWSRSGAEKLFF. The CDR3 nucleotides are TGTGCCTGGAGTAGGTCAGGGGCTGAAAAACTGTTTTTT.

This clone appeared once. This chain uses TRBV11-3 with TRBJ2-1; 7 bases match TRBD2. This CDR3 has 14 residues. V trimming: 4 bases; J trimming: 8 bases; junction bases outside the gene matches: 8. Germline CDR1 is SGHNT and CDR2 is YENEEA. The CDR3 region is CASSSSSGRDEQFF. As DNA, the CDR3 is TGTGCCAGCAGCTCATCCTCAGGGAGGGATGAGCAGTTCTTC.

This clone has just a few counts. The chain couples TRBV7-9 to TRBJ2-5, with D unresolved. The CDR3 consists of 12 residues. Germline V gene lookup returns CDR1 SEHNR and CDR2 FQNEAQ (reference sequence). V dropped 5 bases and J dropped 5 bases, with 9 bases sitting between them. As DNA, the CDR3 is TGTGCCAGCAGCCCTTACGGGGAGACCCAGTACTTC. It encodes CASSPYGETQYF.

In regard to this clone: Other DNA sequences in this specimen translate into the identical CDR3. This chain joins TRBV5-1 and TRBJ2-1, with 13 bases that match TRBD2. V was clipped by 4 bases and J by 6 bases; unmatched bases: 4. This CDR3 has 15 amino acids. The germline V gene has CDR1 SGHRS and CDR2 YFSETQ. The CDR3 is CASSLGLAGVNEQFF. CDR3 in DNA: TGCGCCAGCAGCCTAGGACTAGCGGGAGTCAATGAGCAGTTCTTC.

The V gene is TRBV5-1, the J gene TRBJ1-5; 7 nucleotides align to TRBD1. The CDR3 loop spans 16 amino acids. Germline V gene data show CDR1 as SGHRS and CDR2 as YFSETQ. V was pared by 5 bases and J by 2 bases, with 10 bases of the junction left unmatched. CDR3 DNA: TGCGCCAGCAGTCTTGGGTCCGGGACAGGCAATCAGCCCCAGCATTTT. Translation: CASSLGSGTGNQPQHF.

The chain has TRBV5-1 and TRBJ2-7, with D possibly matching TRBD2 (5 bases). The length of the CDR3 is 13 residues. Germline V CDR1 and CDR2: SGHRS, YFSETQ. V lost 5 bases and J 3 bases, leaving 12 bases between the germline ends. CDR3 loop: CASRWSSGYEQYF. The CDR3 bases are TGCGCCAGCAGATGGTCAAGCGGCTACGAGCAGTACTTC.

The CDR3 protein is CSVDHPGGLDKNIQYF. In nucleotides, the CDR3 is TGCAGCGTTGACCACCCGGGGGGGTTGGACAAAAACATTCAGTACTTC. The genes are TRBV29-1 and TRBJ2-4; 8 nucleotides match TRBD2. The CDR3 is made up of 16 amino acids. Trimming at V came to 3 bases and at J to 3 bases, leaving 10 bases not matched to a gene. Germline V gene sequence: CDR1 SQVTM, CDR2 ANQGSEA.

This chain connects TRBV7-3 to TRBJ2-2; perhaps TRBD1 as D (6 bases). The CDR3 sequence is 17 residues long. Trimming stripped 0 bases from V and 0 bases from J, with 11 bases between. Per the germline V gene, CDR1 is SGHTA and CDR2 is FQGTGA. For the CDR3, the DNA is TGTGCCAGCAGCTTAACTCAAGGGGGAGCGAACACCGGGGAGCTGTTTTTT. Its translation: CASSLTQGGANTGELFF.

The rearrangement joins TRBV6-5 to TRBJ2-7; D ambiguous. The germline gives CDR1 MNHEY, CDR2 SVGAGI. The CDR3 extends over 15 amino acids. The V end was cut by 6 bases, the J end by 3 bases, with 18 bases between. The CDR3 sequence is CASSRVAEIYYEQYF. CDR3 sequence (DNA): TGTGCCAGCAGCCGGGTGGCCGAGATCTACTACGAGCAGTACTTC.